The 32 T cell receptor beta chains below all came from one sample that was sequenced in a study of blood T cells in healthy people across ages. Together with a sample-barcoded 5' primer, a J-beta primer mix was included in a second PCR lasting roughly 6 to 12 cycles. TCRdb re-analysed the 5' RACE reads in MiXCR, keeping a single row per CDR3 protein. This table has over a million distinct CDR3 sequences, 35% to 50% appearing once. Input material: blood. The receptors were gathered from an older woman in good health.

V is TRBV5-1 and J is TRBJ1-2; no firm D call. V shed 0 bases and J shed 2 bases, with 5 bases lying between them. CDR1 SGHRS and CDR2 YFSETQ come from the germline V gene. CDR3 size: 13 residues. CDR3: CASSLGENYGYTF. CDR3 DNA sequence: TGCGCCAGCAGCTTGGGGGAGAACTATGGCTACACCTTC. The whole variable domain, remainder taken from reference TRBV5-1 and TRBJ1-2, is KAGVTQTPRYLIKTRGQQVTLSCSPISGHRSVSWYQQTPGQGLQFLFEYFSETQRNKGNFPGRFSGRQFSNSRSEMNVSTLELGDSALYLCASSLGENYGYTFGSGTRLTVV.

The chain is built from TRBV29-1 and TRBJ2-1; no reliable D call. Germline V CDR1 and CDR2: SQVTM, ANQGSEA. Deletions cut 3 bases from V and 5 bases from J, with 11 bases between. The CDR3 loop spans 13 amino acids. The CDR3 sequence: CSVETLWDNEQFF. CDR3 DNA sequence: TGCAGCGTTGAGACCCTCTGGGACAATGAGCAGTTCTTC.

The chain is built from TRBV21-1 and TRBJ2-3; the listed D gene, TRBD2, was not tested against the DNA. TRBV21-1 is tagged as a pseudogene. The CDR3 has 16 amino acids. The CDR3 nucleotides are TGTGCCAGCAGCAACTACCCGGAGGACTACACAGATACGCAGTATTTT. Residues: CASSNYPEDYTDTQYF.

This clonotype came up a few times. Here the CDR3 reads CASSVGNPSTDTQYF. In DNA, the CDR3 is TGTGCCAGCAGCGTGGGGAACCCTAGCACAGATACGCAGTATTTT. The V call is TRBV9, the J call TRBJ2-3; D remains unclear. V was cut by 2 bases and J by 0 bases, with 10 bases left in between. The germline V gene encodes CDR1 SGDLS and CDR2 YYNGEE. The CDR3 runs 15 residues.

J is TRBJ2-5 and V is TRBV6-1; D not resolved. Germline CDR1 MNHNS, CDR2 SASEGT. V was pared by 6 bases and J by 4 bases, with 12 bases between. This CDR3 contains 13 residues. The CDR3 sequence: CASRGTWRETQYF. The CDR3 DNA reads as TGTGCCAGCAGAGGAACTTGGCGAGAGACCCAGTACTTC.

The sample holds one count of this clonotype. The CDR3 DNA sequence: TGTGCCAGCAGTTTACCCGATGGGGACTATGGCTACACCTTC. Amino acids: CASSLPDGDYGYTF. This rearrangement joins TRBV28 to TRBJ1-2, with D unresolved. With 2 bases removed from V and 3 bases from J, the gap between germline ends came to 10 bases. This CDR3 has 14 amino acids. The V gene's germline CDR1 is MDHEN and CDR2 SYDVKM.

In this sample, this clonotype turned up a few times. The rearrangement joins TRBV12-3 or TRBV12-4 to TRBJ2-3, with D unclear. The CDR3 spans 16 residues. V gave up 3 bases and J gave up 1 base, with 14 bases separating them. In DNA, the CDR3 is TGTGCCAGCAGTTTCCTCCCGCGTTCCGGCACAGATACGCAGTATTTT. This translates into CASSFLPRSGTDTQYF.

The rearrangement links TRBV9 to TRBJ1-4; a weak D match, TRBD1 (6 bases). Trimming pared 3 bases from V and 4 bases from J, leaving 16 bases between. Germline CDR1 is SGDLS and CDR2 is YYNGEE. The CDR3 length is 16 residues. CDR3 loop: CASSAGAGTSNEKLFF. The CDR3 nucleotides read TGTGCCAGCAGCGCGGGAGCCGGGACAAGTAATGAAAAACTGTTTTTT.

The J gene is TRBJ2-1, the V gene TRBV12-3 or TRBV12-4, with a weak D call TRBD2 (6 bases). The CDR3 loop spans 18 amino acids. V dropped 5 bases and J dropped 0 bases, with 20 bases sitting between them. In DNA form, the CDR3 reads TGTGCCAGCAGTCCGTCCTCGCCTAGCGTTATCTCCTACAATGAGCAGTTCTTC. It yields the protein CASSPSSPSVISYNEQFF.

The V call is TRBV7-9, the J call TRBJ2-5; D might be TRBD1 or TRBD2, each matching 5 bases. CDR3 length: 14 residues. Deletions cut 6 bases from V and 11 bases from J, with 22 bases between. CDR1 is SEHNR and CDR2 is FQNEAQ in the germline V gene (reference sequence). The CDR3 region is CASSSRDQYYEQYF. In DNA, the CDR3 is TGTGCCAGCAGTTCCCGGGACCAATACTATGAGCAGTACTTC.

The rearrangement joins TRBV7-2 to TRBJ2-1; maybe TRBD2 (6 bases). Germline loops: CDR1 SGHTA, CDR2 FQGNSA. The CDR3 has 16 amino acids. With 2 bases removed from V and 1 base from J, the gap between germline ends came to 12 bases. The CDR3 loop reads CASSLFGAGSYNEQFF. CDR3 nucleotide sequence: TGTGCCAGCAGCTTATTTGGGGCGGGATCCTACAATGAGCAGTTCTTC.

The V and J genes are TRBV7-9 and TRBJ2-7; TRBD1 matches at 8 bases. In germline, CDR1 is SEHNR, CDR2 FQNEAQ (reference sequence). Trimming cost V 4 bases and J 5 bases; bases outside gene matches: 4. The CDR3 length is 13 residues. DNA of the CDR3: TGTGCCAGCAGCTGCGGACAGGGCCACGAGCAGTACTTC. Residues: CASSCGQGHEQYF.

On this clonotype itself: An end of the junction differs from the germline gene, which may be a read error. CDR3 sequence: CASSTSGVSWYNVQFF. As DNA, the CDR3 is TGTGCCAGCAGCACCTCAGGGGTGTCATGGTACAATGTGCAGTTCTTC. V and J are TRBV6-5 and TRBJ2-1; weak D call: TRBD1 (6 bases). Germline V gene lookup returns CDR1 MNHEY and CDR2 SVGAGI. The CDR3 is 16 amino acids.

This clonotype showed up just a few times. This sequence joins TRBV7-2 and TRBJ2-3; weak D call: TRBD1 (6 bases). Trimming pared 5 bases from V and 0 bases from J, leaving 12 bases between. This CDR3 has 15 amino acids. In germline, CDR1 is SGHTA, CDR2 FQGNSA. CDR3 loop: CASSKGHPSTDTQYF. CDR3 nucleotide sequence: TGTGCCAGCAGCAAGGGACACCCTAGCACAGATACGCAGTATTTT.

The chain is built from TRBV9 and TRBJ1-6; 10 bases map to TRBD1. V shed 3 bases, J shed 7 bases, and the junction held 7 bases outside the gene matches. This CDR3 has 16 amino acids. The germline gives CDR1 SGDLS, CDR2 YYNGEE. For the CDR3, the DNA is TGTGCCAGCAGCGACCGGGGACAGGGGCAGAATTCACCCCTCCACTTT. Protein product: CASSDRGQGQNSPLHF. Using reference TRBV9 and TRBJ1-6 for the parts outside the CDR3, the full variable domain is DSGVTQTPKHLITATGQRVTLRCSPRSGDLSVYWYQQSLDQGLQFLIQYYNGEERAKGNILERFSAQQFPDLHSELNLSSLELGDSALYFCASSDRGQGQNSPLHFGNGTRLTVT.

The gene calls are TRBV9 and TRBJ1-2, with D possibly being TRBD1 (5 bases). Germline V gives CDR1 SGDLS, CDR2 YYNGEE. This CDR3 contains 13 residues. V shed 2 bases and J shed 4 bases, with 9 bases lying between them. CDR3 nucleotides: TGTGCCAGCAGCGTGGGGGTTGCCTATGGCTACACCTTC. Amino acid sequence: CASSVGVAYGYTF.

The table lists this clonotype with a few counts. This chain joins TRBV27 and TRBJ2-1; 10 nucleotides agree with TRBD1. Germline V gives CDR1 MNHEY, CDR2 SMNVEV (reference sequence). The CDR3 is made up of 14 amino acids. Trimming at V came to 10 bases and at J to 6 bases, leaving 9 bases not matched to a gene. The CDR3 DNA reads TGTGCCACGCGACAGGGGGCTTCGGGCAATGAGCAGTTCTTC. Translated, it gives CATRQGASGNEQFF.

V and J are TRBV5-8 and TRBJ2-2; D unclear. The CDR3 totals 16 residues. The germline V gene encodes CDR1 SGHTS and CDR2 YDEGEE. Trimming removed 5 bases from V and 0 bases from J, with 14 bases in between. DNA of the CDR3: TGTGCCAGCAGTTTCTACTACGACTCGAACACCGGGGAGCTGTTTTTT. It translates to CASSFYYDSNTGELFF.

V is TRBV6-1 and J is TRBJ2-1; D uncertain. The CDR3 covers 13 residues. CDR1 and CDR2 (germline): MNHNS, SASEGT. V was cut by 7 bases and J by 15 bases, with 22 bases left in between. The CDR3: CASISSARWGGFF. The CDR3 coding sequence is TGTGCCAGCATCTCATCTGCGCGATGGGGTGGGTTCTTC.

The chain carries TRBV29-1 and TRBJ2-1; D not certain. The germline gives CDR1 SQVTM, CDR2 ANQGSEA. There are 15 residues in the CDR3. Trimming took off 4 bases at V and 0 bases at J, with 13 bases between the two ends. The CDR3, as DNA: TGCAGCGTTGTTCGTGGCCGGAGCTCCTACAATGAGCAGTTCTTC. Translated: CSVVRGRSSYNEQFF.

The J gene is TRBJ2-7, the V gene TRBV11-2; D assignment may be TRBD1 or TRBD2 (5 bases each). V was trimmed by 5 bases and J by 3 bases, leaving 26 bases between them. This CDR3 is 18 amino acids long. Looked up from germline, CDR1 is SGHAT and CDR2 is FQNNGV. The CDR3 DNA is TGTGCCAGCAGCCTGTTAGGGACCCCCGCGACCTTTCTCTACGAGCAGTACTTC. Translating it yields CASSLLGTPATFLYEQYF.

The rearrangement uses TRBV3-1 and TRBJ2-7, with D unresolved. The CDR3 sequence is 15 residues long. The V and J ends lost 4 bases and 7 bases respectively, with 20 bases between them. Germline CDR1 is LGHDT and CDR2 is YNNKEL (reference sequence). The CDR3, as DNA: TGTGCCAGCAGCCTCTCGCTTCCCGAGTTCAATGAGCAGTACTTC. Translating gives CASSLSLPEFNEQYF.

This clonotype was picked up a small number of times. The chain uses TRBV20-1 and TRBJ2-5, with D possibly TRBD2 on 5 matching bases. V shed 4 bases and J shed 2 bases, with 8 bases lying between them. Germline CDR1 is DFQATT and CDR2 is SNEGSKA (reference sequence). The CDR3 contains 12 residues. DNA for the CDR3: TGCAGTGCTAAGAGGGATCAAGAGACCCAGTACTTC. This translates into CSAKRDQETQYF.

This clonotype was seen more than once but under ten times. The CDR3, as DNA: TGTGCCAGCAGAGCTGGACATACTATATACAATGAGCAGTTCTTC. It codes for CASRAGHTIYNEQFF. The chain carries TRBV6-5 and TRBJ2-1, with D perhaps TRBD1 (5 bases). V was shortened by 6 bases and J by 4 bases, with 16 bases between the two germline ends. CDR1 and CDR2 (germline): MNHEY, SVGAGI. The CDR3 loop spans 15 amino acids.

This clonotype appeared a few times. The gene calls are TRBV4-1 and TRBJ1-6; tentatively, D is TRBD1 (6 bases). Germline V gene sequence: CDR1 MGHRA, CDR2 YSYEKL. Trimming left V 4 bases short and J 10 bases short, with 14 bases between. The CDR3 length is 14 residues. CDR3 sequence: CASSPPRGGSPLHF. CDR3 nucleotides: TGCGCCAGCAGCCCCCCCCGCGGGGGCTCACCCCTCCACTTT.

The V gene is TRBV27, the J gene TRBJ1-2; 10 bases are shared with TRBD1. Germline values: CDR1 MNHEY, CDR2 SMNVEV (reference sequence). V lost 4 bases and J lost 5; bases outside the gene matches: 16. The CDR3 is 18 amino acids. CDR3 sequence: CASSSTGTGALRQYGYTF. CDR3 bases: TGTGCCAGCAGTTCTACCGGGACAGGGGCGCTTCGCCAATATGGCTACACCTTC.

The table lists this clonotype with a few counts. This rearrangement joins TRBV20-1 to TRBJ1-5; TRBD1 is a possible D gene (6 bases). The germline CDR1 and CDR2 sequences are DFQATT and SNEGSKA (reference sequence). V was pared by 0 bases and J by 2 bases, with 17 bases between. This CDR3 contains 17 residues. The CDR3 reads CSARDGGGAYGNQPQHF. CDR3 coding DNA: TGCAGTGCTAGAGATGGTGGGGGGGCCTATGGCAATCAGCCCCAGCATTTT.

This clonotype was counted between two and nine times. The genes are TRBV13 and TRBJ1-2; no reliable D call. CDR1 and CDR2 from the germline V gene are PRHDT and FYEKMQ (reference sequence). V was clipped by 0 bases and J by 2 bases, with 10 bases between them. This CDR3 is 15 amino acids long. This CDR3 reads CASSLGQILNYGYTF. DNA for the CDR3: TGTGCCAGCAGCTTAGGACAGATCTTAAACTATGGCTACACCTTC.

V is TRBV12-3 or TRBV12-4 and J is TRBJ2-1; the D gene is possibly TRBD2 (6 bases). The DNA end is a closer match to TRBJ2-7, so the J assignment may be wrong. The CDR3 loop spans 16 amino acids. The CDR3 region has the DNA TGTGCCAGCAGTTTGACTAGGTCCCACTCGTACAATGAGCAGTACTTC. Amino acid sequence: CASSLTRSHSYNEQYF.

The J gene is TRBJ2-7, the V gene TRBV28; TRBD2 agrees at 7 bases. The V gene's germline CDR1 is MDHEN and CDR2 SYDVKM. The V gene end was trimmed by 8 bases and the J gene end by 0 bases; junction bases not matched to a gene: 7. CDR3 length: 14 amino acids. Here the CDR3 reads CASYARTSSYEQYF. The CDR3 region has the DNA TGTGCCAGCTATGCGAGGACTAGCTCCTACGAGCAGTACTTC.

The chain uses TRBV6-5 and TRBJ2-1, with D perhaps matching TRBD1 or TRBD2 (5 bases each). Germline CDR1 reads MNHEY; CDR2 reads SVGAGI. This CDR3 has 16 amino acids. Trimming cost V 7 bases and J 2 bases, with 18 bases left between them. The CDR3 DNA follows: TGTGCCAGCATTCCAAAGTGGGGGACCCCCTACAATGAGCAGTTCTTC. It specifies CASIPKWGTPYNEQFF.

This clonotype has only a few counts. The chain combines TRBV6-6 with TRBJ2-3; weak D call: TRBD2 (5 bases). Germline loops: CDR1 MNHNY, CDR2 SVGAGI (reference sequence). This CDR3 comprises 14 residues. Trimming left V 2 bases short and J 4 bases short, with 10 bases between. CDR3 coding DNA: TGTGCCAGCAGTTACCTAGCATCTCCAGATACGCAGTATTTT. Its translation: CASSYLASPDTQYF.